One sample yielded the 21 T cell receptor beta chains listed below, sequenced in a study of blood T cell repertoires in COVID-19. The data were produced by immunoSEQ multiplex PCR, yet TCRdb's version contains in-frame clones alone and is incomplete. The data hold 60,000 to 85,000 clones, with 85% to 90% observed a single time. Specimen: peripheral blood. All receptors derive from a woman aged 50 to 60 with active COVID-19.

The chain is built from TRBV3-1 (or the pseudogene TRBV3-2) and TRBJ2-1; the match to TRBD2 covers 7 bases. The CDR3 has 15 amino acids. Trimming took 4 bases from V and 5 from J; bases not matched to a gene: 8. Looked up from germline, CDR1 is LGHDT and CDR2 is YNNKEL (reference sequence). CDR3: CASSPRGGRDNEQFF. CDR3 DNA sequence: TGTGCCAGCAGCCCGCGGGGAGGGAGGGACAATGAGCAGTTCTTC.

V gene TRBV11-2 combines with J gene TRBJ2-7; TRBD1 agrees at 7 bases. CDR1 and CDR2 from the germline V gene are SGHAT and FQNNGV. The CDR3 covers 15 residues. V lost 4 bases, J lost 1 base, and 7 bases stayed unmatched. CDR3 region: CASSWSLGQSYEQYF. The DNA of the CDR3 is TGTGCCAGCAGCTGGTCTTTGGGACAGTCCTACGAGCAGTACTTC.

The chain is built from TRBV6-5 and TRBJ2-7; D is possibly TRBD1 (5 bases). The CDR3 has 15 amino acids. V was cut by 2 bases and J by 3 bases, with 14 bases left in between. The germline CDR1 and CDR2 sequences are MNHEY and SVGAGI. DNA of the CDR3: TGTGCCAGCAGTTACGGCCCTAACGGACACTACGAGCAGTACTTC. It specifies CASSYGPNGHYEQYF.

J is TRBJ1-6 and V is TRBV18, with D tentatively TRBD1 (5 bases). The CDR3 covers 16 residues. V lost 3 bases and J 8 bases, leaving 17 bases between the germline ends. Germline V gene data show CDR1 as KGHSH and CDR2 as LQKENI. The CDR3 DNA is TGTGCCAGCTCACCCAGCGCGGGGCTTGGGGATTCACCCCTCCACTTT. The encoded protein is CASSPSAGLGDSPLHF.

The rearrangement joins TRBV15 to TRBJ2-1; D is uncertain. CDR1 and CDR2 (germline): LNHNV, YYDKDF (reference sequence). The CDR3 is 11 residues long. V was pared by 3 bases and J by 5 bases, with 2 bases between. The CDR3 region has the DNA TGTGCCACCAGCAGCGACAATGAGCAGTTCTTC. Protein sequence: CATSSDNEQFF.

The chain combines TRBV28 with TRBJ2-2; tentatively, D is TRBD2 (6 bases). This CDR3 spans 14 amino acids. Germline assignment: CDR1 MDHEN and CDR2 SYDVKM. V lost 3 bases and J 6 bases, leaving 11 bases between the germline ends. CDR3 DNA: TGTGCCAGCAGTTTGATTAGCGGAGCCGGGGAGCTGTTTTTT. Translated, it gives CASSLISGAGELFF.

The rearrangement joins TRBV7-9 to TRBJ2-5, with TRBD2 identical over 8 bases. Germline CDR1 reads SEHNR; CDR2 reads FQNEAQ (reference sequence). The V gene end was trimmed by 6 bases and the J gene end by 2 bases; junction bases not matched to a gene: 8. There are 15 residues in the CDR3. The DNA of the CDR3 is TGTGCCAGCAGATATAGCGGGACCGAACAAGAGACCCAGTACTTC. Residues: CASRYSGTEQETQYF. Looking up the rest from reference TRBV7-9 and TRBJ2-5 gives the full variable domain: DTGVSQNPRHKITKRGQNVTFRCDPISEHNRLYWYRQTLGQGPEFLTYFQNEAQLEKSRLLSDRFSAERPKGSFSTLEIQRTEQGDSAMYLCASRYSGTEQETQYFGPGTRLLVL.

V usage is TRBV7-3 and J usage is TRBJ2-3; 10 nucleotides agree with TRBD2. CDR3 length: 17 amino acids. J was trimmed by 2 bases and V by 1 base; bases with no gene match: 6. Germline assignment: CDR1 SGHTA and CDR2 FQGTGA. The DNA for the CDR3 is TGTGCCAGCAGCTTAAAAAAGCGGGAGGGCCCCACAGATACGCAGTATTTT. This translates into CASSLKKREGPTDTQYF.

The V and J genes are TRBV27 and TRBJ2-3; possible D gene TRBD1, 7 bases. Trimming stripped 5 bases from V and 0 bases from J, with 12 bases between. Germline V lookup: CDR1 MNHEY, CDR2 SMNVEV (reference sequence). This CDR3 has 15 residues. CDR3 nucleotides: TGTGCCAGCAGTGCGACAGGGAGGAGCACAGATACGCAGTATTTT. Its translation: CASSATGRSTDTQYF.

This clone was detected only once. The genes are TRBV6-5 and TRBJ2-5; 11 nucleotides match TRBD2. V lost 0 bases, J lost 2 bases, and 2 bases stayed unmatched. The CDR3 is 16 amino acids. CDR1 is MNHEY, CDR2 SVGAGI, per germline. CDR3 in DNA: TGTGCCAGCAGTTACTCAGGGACTAGCGGTCAAGAGACCCAGTACTTC. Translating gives CASSYSGTSGQETQYF.

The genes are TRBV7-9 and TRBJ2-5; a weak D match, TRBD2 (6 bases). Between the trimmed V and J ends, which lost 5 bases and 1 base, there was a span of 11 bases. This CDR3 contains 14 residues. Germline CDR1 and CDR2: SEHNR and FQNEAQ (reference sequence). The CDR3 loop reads CASSQTSFQETQYF. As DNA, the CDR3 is TGTGCCAGCAGCCAGACTAGTTTCCAAGAGACCCAGTACTTC.

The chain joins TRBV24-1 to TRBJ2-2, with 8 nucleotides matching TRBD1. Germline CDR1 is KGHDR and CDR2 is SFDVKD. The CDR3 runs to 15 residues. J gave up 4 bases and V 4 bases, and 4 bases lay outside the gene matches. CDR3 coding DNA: TGTGCCACCAGTGACCCAGGGGGCATCACCGGGGAGCTGTTTTTT. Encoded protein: CATSDPGGITGELFF.

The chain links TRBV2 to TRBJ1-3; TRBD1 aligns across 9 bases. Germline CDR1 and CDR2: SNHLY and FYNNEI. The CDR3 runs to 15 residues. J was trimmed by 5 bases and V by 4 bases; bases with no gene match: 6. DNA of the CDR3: TGTGCCAGCAGTGGGGACAGGGCTATAAGAAACACCATATATTTT. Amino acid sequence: CASSGDRAIRNTIYF.

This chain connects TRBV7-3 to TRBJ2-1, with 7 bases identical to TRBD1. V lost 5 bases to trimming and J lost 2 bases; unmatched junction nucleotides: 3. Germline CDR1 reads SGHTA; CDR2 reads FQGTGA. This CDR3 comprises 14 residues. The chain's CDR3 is CASSAGTAYNEQFF. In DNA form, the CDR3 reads TGTGCCAGCAGCGCCGGGACAGCCTACAATGAGCAGTTCTTC.

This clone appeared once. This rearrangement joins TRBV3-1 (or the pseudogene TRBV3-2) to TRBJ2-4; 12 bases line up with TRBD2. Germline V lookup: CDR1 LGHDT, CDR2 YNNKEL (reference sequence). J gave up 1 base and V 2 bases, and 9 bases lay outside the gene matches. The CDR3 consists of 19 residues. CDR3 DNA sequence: TGTGCCAGCAGCCAACCCCAGCTAGCGGGAGGGAATGCCAAAAACATTCAGTACTTC. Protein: CASSQPQLAGGNAKNIQYF.

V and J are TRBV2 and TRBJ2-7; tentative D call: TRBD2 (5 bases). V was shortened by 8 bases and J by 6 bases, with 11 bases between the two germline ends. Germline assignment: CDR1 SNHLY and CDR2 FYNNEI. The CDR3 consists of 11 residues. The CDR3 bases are TGTGCCAGCTCCTCCAGCGGCGAGCAGTACTTC. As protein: CASSSSGEQYF.

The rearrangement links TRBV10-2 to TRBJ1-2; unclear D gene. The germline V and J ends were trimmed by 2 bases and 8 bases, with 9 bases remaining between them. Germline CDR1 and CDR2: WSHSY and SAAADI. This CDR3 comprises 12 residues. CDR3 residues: CASSETSFGYTF. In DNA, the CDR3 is TGCGCCAGCAGTGAGACATCGTTCGGCTACACCTTC.

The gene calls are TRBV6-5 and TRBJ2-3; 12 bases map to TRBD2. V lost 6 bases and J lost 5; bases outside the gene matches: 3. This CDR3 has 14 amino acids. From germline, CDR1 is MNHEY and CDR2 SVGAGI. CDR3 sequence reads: CASRLAGGGDTQYF. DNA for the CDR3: TGTGCCAGCAGGCTAGCGGGAGGGGGAGATACGCAGTATTTT.

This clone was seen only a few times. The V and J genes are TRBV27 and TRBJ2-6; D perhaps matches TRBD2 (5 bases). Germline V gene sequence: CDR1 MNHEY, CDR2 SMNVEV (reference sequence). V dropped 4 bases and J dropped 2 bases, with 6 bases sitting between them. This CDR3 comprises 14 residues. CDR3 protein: CASSSGAGANVLTF. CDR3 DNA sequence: TGTGCCAGCAGTTCCGGGGCTGGGGCCAACGTCCTGACTTTC.

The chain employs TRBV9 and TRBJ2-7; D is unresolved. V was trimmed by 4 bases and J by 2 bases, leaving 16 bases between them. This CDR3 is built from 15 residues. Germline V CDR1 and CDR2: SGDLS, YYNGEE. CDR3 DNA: TGTGCCAGCAGCCCCTCAGCCCGGAGTCCCTACGAGCAGTACTTC. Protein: CASSPSARSPYEQYF.

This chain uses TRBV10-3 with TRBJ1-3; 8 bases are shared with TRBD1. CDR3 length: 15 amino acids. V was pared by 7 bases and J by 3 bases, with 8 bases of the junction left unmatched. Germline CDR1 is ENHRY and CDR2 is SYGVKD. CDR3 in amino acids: CAINGQGTFGNTIYF. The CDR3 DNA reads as TGTGCCATCAACGGACAGGGCACCTTTGGAAACACCATATATTTT.